This entry features one T cell receptor beta chain sequence. This CDR3 has 15 residues. V lost 0 bases and J 5 bases, leaving 11 bases between the germline ends. Germline V lookup: CDR1 SGHNT, CDR2 YYREEE (reference sequence). Residents of 20 to 25 US areas, aged about 18 to 89 years, made up the participants. Membership in each cohort depended on participant-reported clinical history. During the 2 weeks before they entered the study, exposed participants had met someone with a PCR-confirmed or clinician-diagnosed COVID-19 case. The method was immunoSEQ multiplex PCR; TCRdb's version includes in-frame clones alone and lacks a portion of them. This sample has approximately 300,000 clones; roughly 85% occur once, and the top ten carry 1.5% to 2%. These data come from a study of blood T cell repertoires in COVID-19. About the research overall: T cells, B-cell-depleted T cells, or PBMCs provided the cDNA or gDNA that served as material.

The chain combines TRBV5-4 with TRBJ1-4; the D gene is possibly TRBD1 (6 bases). Sequencing input: PBMCs or T cells enriched from blood (not recorded which). This TCR was sampled from a woman aged 25 to 45 who had been exposed to COVID-19. This CDR3 is CASSLADRLNEKLFF. CDR3 sequence (DNA): TGTGCCAGCAGCTTGGCCGACAGGCTGAATGAAAAACTGTTTTTT.